This T cell receptor (beta chain) was sequenced during a study of IL-17A CD8 T cells in psoriatic arthritis synovium. General notes on the study: The study was designed to define the phenotype, molecular profile and function of synovial IL-17A+CD8+ T cells in the pathogenesis of psoriatic arthritis. The research as a whole found: Cells were obtained from synovial fluid rather than synovial tissue, because no psoriatic arthritis synovial tissue samples were available. Only a few patients were included in the TCR sequencing, a limited sample size that the authors acknowledged. Morisita overlap indices above 0.8 were seen in a couple of patients because many Tc17 clones were shared with the synovial Tc1 population. Although over 4.5% of the repertoire was occupied by some individual clones, most synovial CD8+ subsets remained polyclonal.

V was cut back by 4 bases and J by 2 bases, leaving a gap of 16 bases between them. Its CDR3 holds 16 amino acids, cysteine through phenylalanine. This entry keeps only the CDR3 DNA: 48 bases, framed from base 1. The germline V gene specifies MNHEY as CDR1 and SVGAGI as CDR2. CD3+ T cells isolated by magnetic separation were stimulated with PMA and ionomycin for around 1.5 hours and then labeled using IL-17A and IFNgamma cytokine secretion assays. Synovial fluid effusions were drawn by aspiration from the actively inflamed joints of psoriatic arthritis patients. Memory CD8+ T cells in synovial fluid were sorted patient by patient into Tc17 (IL-17A+) cells, bulk memory cells and Tc1 (IL-17A-IFNgamma+) cells in order to compare their TCR repertoires. The psoriatic arthritis patients fulfilled the Classification of Psoriatic Arthritis Study Group (CASPAR) criteria. Cytokine-secreting cells were counterstained with viability dye and anti-CD3, CD8, CD14 and CD4 antibodies and sorted on a BD FACSAria. In a few patients with psoriatic arthritis, sorted CD8+ T cell subsets from synovial fluid were put through TCRbeta sequencing. After isolation with Lymphoprep, synovial fluid mononuclear cells were cryopreserved in liquid nitrogen until use. The medium used for cryopreservation was made up of around 50% fetal calf serum and approximately 9.9% dimethyl sulfoxide.

This clone was recorded only once. What this receptor recognizes is not known. No per-base quality is available; no much larger clone lies one base away. After DNA extraction (Qiagen), TCRbeta V-D-J rearrangements were amplified in a bias-controlled manner and then sequenced at high throughput (immunoSEQ; Adaptive Biotech). As for the original processing: Productive sequences were analyzed at sequence level using the immunoSEQ Analyzer platform. Clonality was calculated as 1 minus Pielou's evenness, with values ranging from 0 (highly polyclonal) to 1 (monoclonal). Repertoire overlap between subsets was quantified with the Morisita index, from 0 (no similarity) to 1 (complete similarity). TCRdb re-hosts the immuneACCESS table, in-frame sequences only. Its copies lack some clones; in the studies checked, an unresolved V gene accounts for under half of them, and the cause for the rest is not known. That table furnishes V, J and clone size, whereas the DNA furnished D and trimming. This sample lists around 2,000 clones; approximately 70% were detected once. Of the sample, more than 13% falls within the top ten clones.

The material sequenced was IFN-gamma+ CD8+ T cells from synovial fluid. The sample's cell subset or site label, decoded: IL-17A-IFNgamma+ memory CD8+ (Tc1) cells. The chain is encoded by TRBV6-5 joined to TRBJ2-3, and possibly TRBD1, on 5 matching bases. This receptor was obtained from a human donor with psoriatic arthritis. The CDR3 region: CASSSWTRSPTDTQYF. The nucleotide sequence is TGTGCCAGCAGTTCGTGGACACGGTCCCCCACAGATACGCAGTATTTT.